The 27 T cell receptor beta chains below all came from one sample that was sequenced in a study of T-cell reconstitution after alpha-beta-depleted transplantation in children. The TCRbeta library incorporated unique molecular identifiers. Each CDR3 protein gets one entry after TCRdb re-called the PCR reads with MiXCR. This table holds 200,000 to 300,000 distinct CDR3 sequences, 25% found once. The sample here was PBMCs, taken before TCRalphabeta/CD19-depleted stem cell transplant. The receptors come from a girl aged 2 to 10 with Fanconi anemia, due to receive a stem cell transplant.

This clonotype was counted only a few times. The CDR3: CSATQGGVYEQYF. The CDR3, as DNA: TGCAGCGCAACACAGGGGGGGGTTTACGAGCAGTACTTC. The rearrangement joins TRBV29-1 to TRBJ2-7; maybe TRBD1 (8 bases). V lost 7 bases, J lost 4 bases, and 17 bases lay in between. Looked up from germline, CDR1 is SQVTM and CDR2 is ANQGSEA. The CDR3 runs 13 residues.

The chain combines TRBV7-3 with TRBJ1-6; 7 positions agree with TRBD1. Trimming at V came to 5 bases and at J to 8 bases, leaving 18 bases not matched to a gene. The CDR3 contains 18 residues. Germline V gives CDR1 SGHTA, CDR2 FQGTGA. The DNA for the CDR3 is TGTGCCAGCAGCCCTCTACGGCAGGGGGTGGCCTTGGATTCACCCCTCCACTTT. Translating it yields CASSPLRQGVALDSPLHF.

A few counts support this clonotype. The J gene is TRBJ2-7, the V gene TRBV28, with D unclear. The CDR3 sequence is 15 residues long. V lost 3 bases and J lost 0, with 12 bases in between. In germline, CDR1 is MDHEN, CDR2 SYDVKM. The CDR3 DNA reads as TGTGCCAGCAGTTTCCGGGCCATGAACTCCTACGAGCAGTACTTC. Amino acids: CASSFRAMNSYEQYF.

This chain links TRBV5-5 with TRBJ2-5; 7 nucleotides align to TRBD1. This CDR3 is built from 14 residues. V was pared by 1 base and J by 5 bases, with 5 bases of the junction left unmatched. Germline CDR1 SGHKS, CDR2 YYEKEE (reference sequence). CDR3 in DNA: TGTGCCAGCAGCTTGTATGGACAGGCGGAGACCCAGTACTTC. Encoded protein: CASSLYGQAETQYF. Combining the CDR3 with reference TRBV5-5 and TRBJ2-5 gives the whole variable domain DAGVTQSPTHLIKTRGQQVTLRCSPISGHKSVSWYQQVLGQGPQFIFQYYEKEERGRGNFPDRFSARQFPNYSSELNVNALLLGDSALYLCASSLYGQAETQYFGPGTRLLVL.

Only a few counts were recorded for this clonotype. This chain links TRBV18 with TRBJ2-7; 8 nucleotides line up with TRBD1. Per germline, CDR1 KGHSH and CDR2 LQKENI. The V and J ends lost 3 bases and 3 bases, in that order; junction bases with no gene match: 4. The CDR3 has 14 amino acids. The DNA of the CDR3 is TGTGCCAGCTCACCGGACAGGGCCTTCTACGAGCAGTACTTC. Translated, it gives CASSPDRAFYEQYF.

This rearrangement joins TRBV6-5 to TRBJ2-1; 10 bases map to TRBD2. Losses at the gene ends were 4 bases for V and 5 bases for J; bases not matched to a gene: 11. The CDR3 length is 17 residues. The germline V gene encodes CDR1 MNHEY and CDR2 SVGAGI. CDR3 nucleotide sequence: TGTGCCAGCAGTTTACATCGAGCGGGGGGGCCGAACAATGAGCAGTTCTTC. This gives the protein CASSLHRAGGPNNEQFF.

The DNA of the CDR3 is TGCAGCGTTGAAGTTCAGGGGACGGGGTTCTTC. Translation: CSVEVQGTGFF. The J gene is TRBJ2-1, the V gene TRBV29-1, with D possibly being TRBD1 (6 bases). Germline lookup yields CDR1 SQVTM and CDR2 ANQGSEA. The CDR3 spans 11 residues. V lost 1 base and J 15 bases, leaving 13 bases between the germline ends.

In this sample, this clonotype turned up a few times. The V gene is TRBV12-3 or TRBV12-4, the J gene TRBJ1-4, with D perhaps TRBD1 (6 bases). With 5 bases removed from V and 8 bases from J, the gap between germline ends came to 18 bases. This CDR3 has 15 amino acids. This CDR3 reads CASSPDRSLGEKLFF. CDR3 coding DNA: TGTGCCAGCAGTCCTGACAGGTCTCTTGGAGAAAAACTGTTTTTT.

The chain joins TRBV29-1 to TRBJ2-7; TRBD1 is a possible D gene (5 bases). The CDR3 sequence is 12 residues long. The ends were cut back, 6 bases at V and 2 bases at J, with 11 bases in the middle. Germline V lookup: CDR1 SQVTM, CDR2 ANQGSEA. Here the CDR3 DNA reads TGCAGCGTGGGTGGGGCTACCTACGAGCAGTACTTC. Amino acid sequence: CSVGGATYEQYF.

This clonotype was seen at least ten times. V is TRBV28 and J is TRBJ1-1; no reliable D call. The V gene lost 3 bases and the J gene lost 0 bases, with 5 bases spanning the gap. In germline, CDR1 is MDHEN, CDR2 SYDVKM. This CDR3 is built from 13 residues. Here the CDR3 DNA reads TGTGCCAGCAGTTTGAGCCTGAACACTGAAGCTTTCTTT. Protein sequence: CASSLSLNTEAFF.

This clonotype was observed a few times. CDR3 nucleotides: TGTGCCACCAGCAGAGATCGGTTAGGTTACACCGGGGAGCTGTTTTTT. It translates to CATSRDRLGYTGELFF. This rearrangement joins TRBV15 to TRBJ2-2; D is ambiguous. CDR1 is LNHNV, CDR2 YYDKDF, per germline (reference sequence). Deletions cut 0 bases from V and 3 bases from J, with 11 bases between. The CDR3 sequence is 16 residues long.

The chain combines TRBV20-1 with TRBJ1-2; D unclear. From germline, CDR1 is DFQATT and CDR2 SNEGSKA (reference sequence). The CDR3 has 13 residues. The V gene lost 4 bases and the J gene lost 0 bases, with 9 bases spanning the gap. CDR3 amino acids: CSATQMTNYGYTF. The CDR3 DNA reads TGCAGTGCTACGCAGATGACTAACTATGGCTACACCTTC.

This clonotype was counted ten times or more. V gene TRBV25-1 combines with J gene TRBJ1-4, with D unresolved. This CDR3 contains 12 residues. The V end was cut by 1 base, the J end by 6 bases, with 3 bases between. From germline, CDR1 is MGHDK and CDR2 SYGVNS. The CDR3 sequence is CASSEWDEKLFF. In DNA, the CDR3 is TGTGCCAGCAGTGAATGGGATGAAAAACTGTTTTTT.

This clonotype was observed a handful of times. This chain links TRBV4-1 with TRBJ2-7, with 9 positions matching TRBD2. This CDR3 comprises 18 residues. Germline V gene lookup returns CDR1 MGHRA and CDR2 YSYEKL. J was trimmed by 4 bases and V by 4 bases; bases with no gene match: 17. CDR3 DNA: TGCGCCAGCAGCCCAGGGGTCCCAGGGACTAGCCTACGATACGAGCAGTACTTC. It encodes CASSPGVPGTSLRYEQYF.

This clonotype occurred many times. V is TRBV29-1 and J is TRBJ2-1; D is ambiguous. The germline V gene has CDR1 SQVTM and CDR2 ANQGSEA. The CDR3 totals 13 residues. The V end lost 4 bases, the J end lost 5 bases, and 12 bases lay between the germline ends. In DNA form, the CDR3 reads TGCAGCGTTGCCGAGCGCAGAGACAATGAGCAGTTCTTC. Translation: CSVAERRDNEQFF.

This clonotype was seen at least ten times. J is TRBJ2-5 and V is TRBV7-2, with D hard to call. Germline-derived CDR1 and CDR2 are SGHTA and FQGNSA. This CDR3 is 13 amino acids long. V was shortened by 2 bases and J by 2 bases, with 6 bases between the two germline ends. The CDR3 bases are TGTGCCAGCAGCTTACCCCAGCAAGAGACCCAGTACTTC. It encodes CASSLPQQETQYF.

J is TRBJ2-1 and V is TRBV7-2, with D maybe TRBD2 (5 bases). CDR1 and CDR2 (germline): SGHTA, FQGNSA. The CDR3 length is 14 residues. V gave up 5 bases and J gave up 3 bases, with 11 bases separating them. The CDR3 here is CASSATGIYNEQFF. CDR3 bases: TGTGCCAGCAGCGCAACCGGGATCTACAATGAGCAGTTCTTC.

This clonotype was picked up many times. The V gene is TRBV6-5, the J gene TRBJ2-5; 11 bases are shared with TRBD2. The junction had 4 bases not matched to a gene; V was cut back by 1 base and J by 6 bases. The CDR3 covers 15 residues. The germline V gene has CDR1 MNHEY and CDR2 SVGAGI. The CDR3 DNA reads TGTGCCAGCAGTTACTTTAGCGGGGGGGCAAAGACCCAGTACTTC. Amino acids: CASSYFSGGAKTQYF.

This clonotype was detected only a few times. The chain recombines TRBV15 with TRBJ2-5; D might be TRBD1 (5 bases). The CDR3 extends over 15 amino acids. V lost 3 bases and J lost 5, with 16 bases in between. The germline gives CDR1 LNHNV, CDR2 YYDKDF (reference sequence). CDR3 amino acids: CATSSGAHKQETQYF. In nucleotides, the CDR3 is TGTGCCACCAGCAGTGGGGCTCATAAGCAGGAGACCCAGTACTTC. The full variable domain, completed using reference TRBV15 and TRBJ2-5, is DAMVIQNPRYQVTQFGKPVTLSCSQTLNHNVMYWYQQKSSQAPKLLFHYYDKDFNNEADTPDNFQSRRPNTSFCFLDIRSPGLGDTAMYLCATSSGAHKQETQYFGPGTRLLVL.

The CDR3 DNA reads TGTGCCAGCAGCTTAGAAGCCCGGGGGCTCGAGCAGTACTTC. It yields the protein CASSLEARGLEQYF. The chain employs TRBV7-9 and TRBJ2-7; perhaps D is TRBD1 or TRBD2 (6 bases each). The V gene's germline CDR1 is SEHNR and CDR2 FQNEAQ (reference sequence). This CDR3 contains 14 residues. V was trimmed by 1 base and J by 6 bases, leaving 13 bases between them.

This clonotype was seen at least ten times. The chain carries TRBV6-5 and TRBJ1-1; 8 nucleotides align to TRBD1. J was trimmed by 3 bases and V by 7 bases; bases with no gene match: 7. This CDR3 comprises 14 residues. Germline CDR1 reads MNHEY; CDR2 reads SVGAGI. The chain's CDR3 is CASTGGGGDTEAFF. Here the CDR3 DNA reads TGTGCCAGCACAGGGGGCGGAGGAGACACTGAAGCTTTCTTT.

This chain uses TRBV6-5 with TRBJ2-1; 8 bases match TRBD2. J was trimmed by 7 bases and V by 2 bases; bases with no gene match: 7. The CDR3 length is 15 residues. The germline V gene encodes CDR1 MNHEY and CDR2 SVGAGI. CDR3 in amino acids: CASSYDGGGLNEQFF. DNA for the CDR3: TGTGCCAGCAGTTACGATGGCGGGGGGCTGAATGAGCAGTTCTTC.

The chain carries TRBV4-2 and TRBJ2-5; the match to TRBD2 covers 11 bases. Germline CDR1 and CDR2: LGHNA and YNFKEQ. The junction had 10 bases not matched to a gene; V was cut back by 0 bases and J by 4 bases. This CDR3 is built from 18 residues. CDR3 protein: CASSQDPFSGRALETQYF. The CDR3, as DNA: TGTGCCAGCAGCCAAGATCCCTTTAGCGGGAGGGCCTTAGAGACCCAGTACTTC.

This clonotype was recorded at least ten times. The chain employs TRBV29-1 and TRBJ2-3; weak D call: TRBD1 (5 bases). Germline CDR1 SQVTM, CDR2 ANQGSEA. Trimming left V 0 bases short and J 0 bases short, with 10 bases between. This CDR3 is 15 amino acids long. CDR3 amino acids: CSVEDQQVSTDTQYF. Written as DNA, the CDR3 is TGCAGCGTTGAAGACCAACAGGTTAGCACAGATACGCAGTATTTT.

The V gene is TRBV5-1, the J gene TRBJ2-1; D possibly corresponds to TRBD2 (6 bases). This CDR3 has 15 amino acids. V lost 0 bases and J 2 bases, leaving 9 bases between the germline ends. Per germline, CDR1 SGHRS and CDR2 YFSETQ. CDR3 bases: TGCGCCAGCAGCTTGGCGGGAGAAGCCTACAATGAGCAGTTCTTC. Protein product: CASSLAGEAYNEQFF.

This clonotype showed up many times. The J gene is TRBJ2-1, the V gene TRBV20-1; maybe TRBD2 (5 bases). Germline V gene data show CDR1 as DFQATT and CDR2 as SNEGSKA (reference sequence). Trimming took off 3 bases at V and 13 bases at J, with 22 bases between the two ends. This CDR3 comprises 14 residues. CDR3 amino acids: CSARGDTTFPHQFF. DNA of the CDR3: TGCAGTGCTAGGGGAGATACTACTTTTCCCCATCAGTTCTTC.

This clonotype was seen many times. The CDR3 here is CASSFRMAGGAETQYF. The DNA for the CDR3 is TGCGCCAGCAGCTTCCGAATGGCAGGGGGCGCCGAGACCCAGTACTTC. The chain carries TRBV5-1 and TRBJ2-5; 8 bases line up with TRBD1. Germline V gene sequence: CDR1 SGHRS, CDR2 YFSETQ. The CDR3 is 16 residues long. V trimming: 2 bases; J trimming: 5 bases; junction bases outside the gene matches: 11. The entire variable domain, with the rest obtained from reference TRBV5-1 and TRBJ2-5, is as follows: KAGVTQTPRYLIKTRGQQVTLSCSPISGHRSVSWYQQTPGQGLQFLFEYFSETQRNKGNFPGRFSGRQFSNSRSEMNVSTLELGDSALYLCASSFRMAGGAETQYFGPGTRLLVL.